The 14 T cell receptor beta chains in this list originate from one sample, sequenced in a study of cytomegalovirus exposure and HLA in healthy donors. Both 60 Vbeta primers and 13 Jbeta primers went into the PCR. Profiling relied on immunoSEQ multiplex PCR, and the TCRdb table lists in-frame clones only, not all of them. The sample holds around 150,000 clones, about four fifths seen once. The sequencing sample was made of PBMCs. Receptors were obtained from a woman aged 50 to 60 in good health and CMV-seronegative.

The chain has TRBV2 and TRBJ1-2; TRBD1 might be the D (5 bases). Germline V CDR1 and CDR2: SNHLY, FYNNEI. The CDR3 contains 13 residues. Trimming took 9 bases from V and 2 from J, leaving 13 bases between them. In DNA form, the CDR3 reads TGTGCCAGTGAACAGGACCTGAACTATGGCTACACCTTC. The encoded protein is CASEQDLNYGYTF. The variable domain in full, completed from reference TRBV2 and TRBJ1-2, reads EPEVTQTPSHQVTQMGQEVILRCVPISNHLYFYWYRQILGQKVEFLVSFYNNEISEKSEIFDDQFSVERPDGSNFTLKIRSTKLEDSAMYFCASEQDLNYGYTFGSGTRLTVV.

This chain uses TRBV11-2 with TRBJ2-5; D unresolved. V lost 5 bases and J lost 4, with 5 bases in between. The CDR3 extends over 11 amino acids. Looked up from germline, CDR1 is SGHAT and CDR2 is FQNNGV. CDR3 sequence: CASSRGETQYF. In nucleotides, the CDR3 is TGTGCCAGCAGCCGAGGAGAGACCCAGTACTTC.

This clone was recorded once. This chain connects TRBV6-6 to TRBJ2-7, with 10 positions matching TRBD1. Germline trimming cut 5 bases from V and 4 bases from J; bases unmatched to any gene: 5. CDR1 is MNHNY and CDR2 is SVGAGI in the germline V gene (reference sequence). CDR3 length: 14 amino acids. The CDR3 reads CASSTSDRGYEQYF. The CDR3 coding sequence is TGTGCCAGCAGTACCTCGGACAGGGGGTACGAGCAGTACTTC.

The V gene is TRBV6-6, the J gene TRBJ2-1, with 7 nucleotides matching TRBD1. The germline gives CDR1 MNHNY, CDR2 SVGAGI (reference sequence). Trimming took 0 bases from V and 6 from J; bases not matched to a gene: 2. The CDR3 runs 14 residues. CDR3 DNA sequence: TGTGCCAGCAGTTACTCGAGGGACAGCAATGAGCAGTTCTTC. This translates into CASSYSRDSNEQFF.

The J gene is TRBJ2-2, the V gene TRBV19; 7 bases agree with TRBD2. From germline, CDR1 is LNHDA and CDR2 SQIVND (reference sequence). V gave up 6 bases and J gave up 1 base; unmatched junction bases: 2. CDR3 size: 14 residues. CDR3 bases: TGTGCCAGTAGGCTAGCGGAGAACACCGGGGAGCTGTTTTTT. Encoded protein: CASRLAENTGELFF. Full variable domain (rest looked up from reference TRBV19 and TRBJ2-2): DGGITQSPKYLFRKEGQNVTLSCEQNLNHDAMYWYRQDPGQGLRLIYYSQIVNDFQKGDIAEGYSVSREKKESFPLTVTSAQKNPTAFYLCASRLAENTGELFFGEGSRLTVL.

The chain has TRBV27 and TRBJ2-3; TRBD1 aligns across 7 bases. The J segment lost 6 bases and the V segment lost 7 bases, leaving 10 bases of the junction unmatched. CDR1 and CDR2 from the germline V gene are MNHEY and SMNVEV (reference sequence). This CDR3 spans 14 amino acids. The CDR3 spells CASTRQGLVDTQYF. The CDR3 DNA follows: TGTGCCAGCACCCGACAGGGATTGGTGGATACGCAGTATTTT.

This clone showed up just once. The chain has TRBV6-6 and TRBJ1-2; a weak D match, TRBD1 (6 bases). CDR1 and CDR2 (germline): MNHNY, SVGAGI (reference sequence). The CDR3 runs to 15 residues. The germline V and J ends were trimmed by 2 bases and 4 bases, with 14 bases remaining between them. The CDR3 coding sequence is TGTGCCAGCAGTTACAGGGACATTCGCGCCTATGGCTACACCTTC. Protein product: CASSYRDIRAYGYTF.

This clone was observed a few times. The chain joins TRBV5-8 to TRBJ2-5; D possibly corresponds to TRBD2 (6 bases). The J call may be incorrect, as the DNA end agrees better with TRBJ2-7. The CDR3 extends over 19 amino acids. CDR1 is SGHTS, CDR2 YDEGEE, per germline. CDR3 nucleotide sequence: TGTGCCAGCAGCTTGTCAGGGACCGACCCGGGAGCCACCTCCTACGAGCAGTACTTC. Translating gives CASSLSGTDPGATSYEQYF.

The CDR3 region is CAWDSGGAPGYTF. The CDR3 DNA reads as TGTGCCTGGGATAGTGGGGGGGCCCCGGGCTACACCTTC. This chain joins TRBV30 and TRBJ1-2; D possibly corresponds to TRBD1 (6 bases). Germline-derived CDR1 and CDR2 are GTSNPN and SVGIG (reference sequence). The germline V and J ends were trimmed by 5 bases and 8 bases, with 18 bases remaining between them. CDR3 size: 13 residues. Based on the CDR3 plus reference TRBV30 and TRBJ1-2, the full variable domain is SQTIHQWPATLVQPVGSPLSLECTVEGTSNPNLYWYRQAAGRGLQLLFYSVGIGQISSEVPQNLSASRPQDRQFILSSKKLLLSDSGFYLCAWDSGGAPGYTFGSGTRLTVV.

This rearrangement joins TRBV4-2 to TRBJ2-3; 12 bases line up with TRBD2. This CDR3 has 18 residues. CDR1 is LGHNA, CDR2 YNFKEQ, per germline. The V gene end was trimmed by 0 bases and the J gene end by 3 bases; junction bases not matched to a gene: 7. As DNA, the CDR3 is TGTGCCAGCAGCCAAGAACTTTCAACTAGCGGGAGGACAGATACGCAGTATTTT. Protein: CASSQELSTSGRTDTQYF.

The sample holds one count of this clone. V gene TRBV28 combines with J gene TRBJ1-1; no reliable D call. Germline CDR1 and CDR2: MDHEN and SYDVKM. The CDR3 has 14 amino acids. The germline V and J ends were trimmed by 1 base and 8 bases, with 14 bases remaining between them. CDR3 protein: CASSLLAVVGEAFF. The DNA for the CDR3 is TGTGCCAGCAGTTTATTGGCGGTGGTCGGGGAAGCTTTCTTT.

The chain links TRBV5-8 to TRBJ2-5; 9 bases match TRBD1. The CDR3 covers 16 residues. CDR1 SGHTS and CDR2 YDEGEE come from the germline V gene. V gave up 1 base and J gave up 2 bases; unmatched junction bases: 6. The CDR3 protein is CASSLPGTGIQETQYF. CDR3 bases: TGTGCCAGCAGCTTGCCAGGGACAGGGATACAAGAGACCCAGTACTTC. The full variable domain, with the rest looked up from reference TRBV5-8 and TRBJ2-5, is EAGVTQSPTHLIKTRGQQATLRCSPISGHTSVYWYQQALGLGLQFLLWYDEGEERNRGNFPPRFSGRQFPNYSSELNVNALELEDSALYLCASSLPGTGIQETQYFGPGTRLLVL.

The genes are TRBV7-2 and TRBJ2-3; TRBD2 agrees at 10 bases. Trimming at V came to 5 bases and at J to 9 bases, leaving 20 bases not matched to a gene. The CDR3 covers 18 residues. The germline CDR1 and CDR2 sequences are SGHTA and FQGNSA. CDR3 region: CASSPGGRAGGPLGTQYF. The CDR3 DNA reads as TGTGCCAGCAGCCCCGGAGGTCGAGCGGGAGGGCCCCTGGGAACGCAGTATTTT.

This chain joins TRBV23-1 and TRBJ1-2, with D possibly TRBD1 on 6 matching bases. TRBV23-1 belongs to the ORF category, with a function that is uncertain. The CDR3 loop spans 17 amino acids. V lost 2 bases and J lost 0, with 16 bases in between. This CDR3 reads CASSQDDRSVANYGYTF. The CDR3 nucleotides are TGCGCCAGCAGTCAAGACGACAGGTCAGTTGCTAACTATGGCTACACCTTC.